Here is one TCR beta chain with its context. This entry is derived from a study of spatial heterogeneity in lung cancer. Indicated time point: sample taken at primary tumor resection. Whole RNA was taken from tumor, nontumor lung or frozen PBMC; it was then sequenced unsorted. Via MiXCR, TCRdb re-called the 5' RACE reads, giving one row per CDR3 protein. The data show around 92,000 distinct CDR3 sequences, roughly 12% seen once. The TCR was taken from a male donor with early-stage non-small cell lung cancer. The specimen comprised PBMCs, sampled at surgery.

The CDR3 sequence is CASSRTSGESGELFF. The CDR3 region has the DNA TGCGCCAGCAGTCGGACTAGCGGGGAGTCCGGGGAGCTGTTTTTT. The chain joins TRBV10-2 to TRBJ2-2, with 12 bases lining up with TRBD2. Trimming took 5 bases from V and 6 from J; bases not matched to a gene: 4. The CDR3 is 15 amino acids. Germline assignment: CDR1 WSHSY and CDR2 SAAADI.